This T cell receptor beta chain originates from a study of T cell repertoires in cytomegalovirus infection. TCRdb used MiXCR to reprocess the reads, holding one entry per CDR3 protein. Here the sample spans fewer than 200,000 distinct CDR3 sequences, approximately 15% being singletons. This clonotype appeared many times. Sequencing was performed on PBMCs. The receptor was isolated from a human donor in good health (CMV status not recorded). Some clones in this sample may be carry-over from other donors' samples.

The CDR3 coding sequence is TGTGCCAGCACCCGGGCGTTCGGCTACACCTTC. This gives the protein CASTRAFGYTF. The chain joins TRBV7-9 to TRBJ1-2; D uncertain. V lost 7 bases, J lost 8 bases, and 11 bases lay in between. Per the germline V gene, CDR1 is SEHNR and CDR2 is FQNEAQ (reference sequence). CDR3 length: 11 amino acids.